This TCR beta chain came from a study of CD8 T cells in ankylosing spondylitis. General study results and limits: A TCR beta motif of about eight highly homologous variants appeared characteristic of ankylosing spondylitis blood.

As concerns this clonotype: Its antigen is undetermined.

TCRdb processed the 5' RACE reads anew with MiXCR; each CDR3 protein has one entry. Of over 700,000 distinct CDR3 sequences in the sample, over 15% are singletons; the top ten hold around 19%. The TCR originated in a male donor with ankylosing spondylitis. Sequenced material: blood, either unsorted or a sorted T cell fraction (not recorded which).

The CDR3 is CASSLVVRQRDPNYGYTF. CDR3 nucleotide sequence: TGTGCCAGCAGCTTAGTGGTGCGCCAGAGAGACCCTAACTATGGCTACACCTTC. V usage is TRBV7-8 and J usage is TRBJ1-2; D ambiguous. V was shortened by 1 base and J by 0 bases, with 18 bases between the two germline ends. Germline V gene sequence: CDR1 SGHVS, CDR2 FQNEAQ. The CDR3 consists of 18 residues.